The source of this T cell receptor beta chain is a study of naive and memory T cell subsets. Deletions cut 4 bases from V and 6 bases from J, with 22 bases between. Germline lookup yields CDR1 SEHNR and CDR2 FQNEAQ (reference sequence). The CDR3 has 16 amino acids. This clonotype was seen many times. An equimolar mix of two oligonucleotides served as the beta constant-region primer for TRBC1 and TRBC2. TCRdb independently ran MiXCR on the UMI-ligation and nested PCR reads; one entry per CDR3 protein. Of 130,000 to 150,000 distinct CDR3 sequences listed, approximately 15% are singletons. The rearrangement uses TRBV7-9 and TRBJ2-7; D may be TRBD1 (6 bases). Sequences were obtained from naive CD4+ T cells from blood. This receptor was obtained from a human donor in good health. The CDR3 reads CASSSSIADRKREQYF. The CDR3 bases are TGTGCCAGCAGCTCCAGCATTGCGGACAGAAAGCGCGAGCAGTACTTC.